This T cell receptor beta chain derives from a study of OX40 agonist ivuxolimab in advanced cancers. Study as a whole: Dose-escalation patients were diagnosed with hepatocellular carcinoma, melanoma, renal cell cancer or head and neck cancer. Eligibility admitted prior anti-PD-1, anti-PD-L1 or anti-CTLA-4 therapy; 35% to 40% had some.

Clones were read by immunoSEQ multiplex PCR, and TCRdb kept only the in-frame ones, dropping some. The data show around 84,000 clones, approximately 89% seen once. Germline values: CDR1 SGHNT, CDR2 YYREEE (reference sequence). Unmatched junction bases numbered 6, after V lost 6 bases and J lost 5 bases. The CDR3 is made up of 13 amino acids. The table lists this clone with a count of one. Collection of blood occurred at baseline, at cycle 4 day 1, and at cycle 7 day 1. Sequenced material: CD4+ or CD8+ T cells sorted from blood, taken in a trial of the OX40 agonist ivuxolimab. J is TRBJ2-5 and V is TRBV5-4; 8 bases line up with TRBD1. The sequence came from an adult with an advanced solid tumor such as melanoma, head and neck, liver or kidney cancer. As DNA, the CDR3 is TGTGCCAGCACCAGGGGGCGCCGGGAGACCCAGTACTTC. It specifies CASTRGRRETQYF.